The 4 T cell receptor beta chains presented below share a single source sample, sequenced in a study of shared clonotypes between healthy human individuals. Assay used: immunoSEQ multiplex PCR; TCRdb lists only in-frame clones, some missing. The profile shows roughly 1,800,000 clones, about 95% of them singletons. Terminally differentiated effector memory CD45RA+ cells were excluded from the naive CD8 cells, which were CD45RO-negative and positively selected for CCR7. The sequenced material came from naive CD8+ T cells sorted from blood. The receptor set was obtained from a man between 18 and 29 years old in good health.

The chain couples TRBV27 to TRBJ2-3, with 9 positions matching TRBD2. The CDR3 runs to 16 residues. V lost 8 bases to trimming and J lost 3 bases; unmatched junction nucleotides: 12. CDR1 is MNHEY and CDR2 is SMNVEV in the germline V gene (reference sequence). The CDR3 sequence: CASVQRGVVRTDTQYF. The CDR3 nucleotides are TGTGCCAGCGTCCAGCGGGGGGTTGTGAGAACAGATACGCAGTATTTT.

The rearrangement links TRBV5-8 to TRBJ1-1; D not certain. Trimming removed 4 bases at V and 7 bases at J, with 2 bases between. The CDR3 has 9 amino acids. CDR1 is SGHTS and CDR2 is YDEGEE in the germline V gene. The CDR3 spells CASSLEAFF. The CDR3 DNA follows: TGTGCCAGCAGCCTTGAAGCTTTCTTT.

The rearrangement joins TRBV27 to TRBJ1-2; D may be TRBD1 (6 bases). Germline CDR1 MNHEY, CDR2 SMNVEV (reference sequence). V lost 0 bases and J lost 4, with 15 bases in between. The CDR3 consists of 16 residues. The CDR3 spells CASSLSPGAGVYGYTF. The CDR3 bases are TGTGCCAGCAGTTTATCTCCGGGGGCTGGGGTCTATGGCTACACCTTC.

The CDR3 is CASSLIGGAGEQFF. The DNA of the CDR3 is TGTGCCAGCAGCCTTATCGGGGGGGCCGGTGAGCAGTTCTTC. The gene calls are TRBV28 and TRBJ2-1; 8 nucleotides match TRBD2. V lost 6 bases to trimming and J lost 9 bases; unmatched junction nucleotides: 10. Per germline, CDR1 MDHEN and CDR2 SYDVKM. The CDR3 consists of 14 residues.